Below, 19 T cell receptor beta chains from the same sample are listed, as sequenced in a study of blood T cell repertoires in COVID-19. Only in-frame clones appear in the TCRdb table, and some are missing; sequencing was by immunoSEQ multiplex PCR. The top ten clones hold 9% to 10% of a sample with roughly 140,000 clones, roughly 82% of them seen once. Sequencing was done on a sample of peripheral blood. These receptors all come from a woman in her 50s with acute or convalescent COVID-19.

The rearrangement uses TRBV7-2 and TRBJ2-4, with 8 bases identical to TRBD2. The junction had 6 bases not matched to a gene; V was cut back by 5 bases and J by 0 bases. The CDR3 extends over 16 amino acids. Germline V gene data show CDR1 as SGHTA and CDR2 as FQGNSA. The CDR3 protein is CASSETSGLAKNIQYF. The CDR3 DNA sequence: TGTGCCAGCAGCGAAACTAGCGGACTAGCCAAAAACATTCAGTACTTC.

CDR3 bases: TGCGCCAGCAGCGCGGGACAGCCTCGTGGGGGGGAGCTGTTTTTT. This sequence encodes CASSAGQPRGGELFF. The chain joins TRBV5-1 to TRBJ2-2; TRBD1 is a possible D gene (7 bases). Trimming cost V 4 bases and J 8 bases, with 18 bases left between them. The V gene's germline CDR1 is SGHRS and CDR2 YFSETQ. CDR3 length: 15 residues.

The chain recombines TRBV4-3 with TRBJ1-1; 8 nucleotides match TRBD1. V shed 4 bases and J 7 bases; nucleotides not matched to a gene: 11. The CDR3 covers 15 residues. The germline V gene has CDR1 LGHNA and CDR2 YSLEER. In nucleotides, the CDR3 is TGCGCCAGCAGCCTCGACCAGACAGGGGCGGGTGAAGCTTTCTTT. The encoded protein is CASSLDQTGAGEAFF.

V usage is TRBV7-2 and J usage is TRBJ2-3, with a tentative D call TRBD2 (6 bases). The CDR3 covers 16 residues. Looked up from germline, CDR1 is SGHTA and CDR2 is FQGNSA. V gave up 8 bases and J gave up 0 bases, with 18 bases separating them. The CDR3 here is CASRMGGGGSTDTQYF. The CDR3 DNA is TGTGCCAGCCGGATGGGAGGCGGCGGTAGCACAGATACGCAGTATTTT.

V gene TRBV28 combines with J gene TRBJ2-1; TRBD2 matches at 10 bases. CDR1 and CDR2 (germline): MDHEN, SYDVKM. There are 22 residues in the CDR3. V shed 0 bases, J shed 4 bases, and the junction held 21 bases outside the gene matches. The CDR3 nucleotides read TGTGCCAGCAGTTTATGGCCCCGGCTAGCGGGAGCGTCCCCGAAAGATTACAATGAGCAGTTCTTC. Encoded protein: CASSLWPRLAGASPKDYNEQFF.

This chain links TRBV4-2 with TRBJ1-5, with D unclear. The CDR3 totals 16 residues. In germline, CDR1 is LGHNA, CDR2 YNFKEQ. The V gene lost 0 bases and the J gene lost 2 bases, with 11 bases spanning the gap. CDR3: CASSQEKSQGNQPQHF. The CDR3, as DNA: TGTGCCAGCAGCCAAGAAAAAAGTCAGGGCAATCAGCCCCAGCATTTT.

This chain links TRBV11-2 with TRBJ2-1, with D tentatively TRBD2 (5 bases). The CDR3 consists of 17 residues. The V gene lost 3 bases and the J gene lost 0 bases, with 15 bases spanning the gap. Germline-derived CDR1 and CDR2 are SGHAT and FQNNGV. As DNA, the CDR3 is TGTGCCAGCAGCTTTCTGCGAGGGCAACGCTCCTACAATGAGCAGTTCTTC. Translation: CASSFLRGQRSYNEQFF.

The chain has TRBV2 and TRBJ2-3, with 15 bases identical to TRBD2. CDR1 is SNHLY and CDR2 is FYNNEI in the germline V gene. This CDR3 contains 17 residues. J was trimmed by 1 base and V by 6 bases; bases with no gene match: 5. CDR3 in DNA: TGTGCCAGCAGCGGTCGGACTAGCGGGGGGGGCACAGATACGCAGTATTTT. The encoded protein is CASSGRTSGGGTDTQYF.

V usage is TRBV7-8 and J usage is TRBJ1-5; D unresolved. V dropped 2 bases and J dropped 0 bases, with 5 bases sitting between them. Germline V CDR1 and CDR2: SGHVS, FQNEAQ. The CDR3 consists of 14 residues. CDR3 coding DNA: TGTGCCAGCAGCTTATCCCATAGCAATCAGCCCCAGCATTTT. Translation gives CASSLSHSNQPQHF.

This chain connects TRBV18 to TRBJ2-3; D gene unclear. The germline V gene has CDR1 KGHSH and CDR2 LQKENI. The CDR3 extends over 14 amino acids. The V end lost 3 bases, the J end lost 2 bases, and 9 bases lay between the germline ends. CDR3 nucleotide sequence: TGTGCCAGCTCACCTACCGACTCCACAGATACGCAGTATTTT. Protein sequence: CASSPTDSTDTQYF.

A single count supports this clone. The gene calls are TRBV11-2 and TRBJ2-7; D might be TRBD1 (5 bases). In germline, CDR1 is SGHAT, CDR2 FQNNGV. There are 15 residues in the CDR3. Trimming pared 1 base from V and 5 bases from J, leaving 15 bases between. The CDR3, as DNA: TGTGCCAGCAGCTTAGTCCGCCAGGGTGTCGACGAGCAGTACTTC. This codes for CASSLVRQGVDEQYF.

The chain is built from TRBV2 and TRBJ1-4; TRBD1 agrees at 10 bases. V lost 5 bases and J lost 5; bases outside the gene matches: 11. CDR1 is SNHLY, CDR2 FYNNEI, per germline. This CDR3 region has 17 residues. CDR3 protein: CASSLPPGGQGNEKLFF. DNA for the CDR3: TGTGCCAGCAGTCTACCCCCGGGGGGACAGGGGAATGAAAAACTGTTTTTT.

This chain connects TRBV18 to TRBJ1-4; the D gene is possibly TRBD1 (6 bases). Trimming removed 3 bases from V and 6 bases from J, with 17 bases in between. The germline CDR1 and CDR2 sequences are KGHSH and LQKENI. This CDR3 has 16 amino acids. Here the CDR3 reads CASSPRPYYRDEKLFF. CDR3 in DNA: TGTGCCAGCTCACCCCGCCCTTATTACAGGGATGAAAAACTGTTTTTT.

J is TRBJ1-5 and V is TRBV27; 7 positions match TRBD1. The CDR3 runs to 13 residues. Germline assignment: CDR1 MNHEY and CDR2 SMNVEV (reference sequence). V was clipped by 8 bases and J by 3 bases; unmatched bases: 4. Here the CDR3 DNA reads TGTGCCAGCCGGACAGGTCTCAATCAGCCCCAGCATTTT. It codes for CASRTGLNQPQHF.

The chain recombines TRBV3-1 (or the pseudogene TRBV3-2) with TRBJ1-2; D not resolved. Trimming stripped 3 bases from V and 2 bases from J, with 4 bases between. CDR1 is LGHDT, CDR2 YNNKEL, per germline (reference sequence). This CDR3 comprises 12 residues. The CDR3 DNA is TGTGCCAGCAGCCAGCAGAACTATGGCTACACCTTC. Translated: CASSQQNYGYTF.

This sequence joins TRBV5-6 and TRBJ2-5; 7 nucleotides line up with TRBD1. The CDR3 is made up of 17 amino acids. The V segment lost 0 bases and the J segment 4 bases; nucleotides outside the gene matches: 12. Germline-derived CDR1 and CDR2 are SGHDT and YYEEEE. The CDR3 nucleotides are TGTGCCAGCAGCTTGGCCGCTCGACAGGGATTTGGAGAGACCCAGTACTTC. This translates into CASSLAARQGFGETQYF.

This chain joins TRBV10-1 and TRBJ2-7, with TRBD2 matching 9 bases. V shed 3 bases and J 4 bases; nucleotides not matched to a gene: 4. Germline CDR1 WNHNN, CDR2 SYGVQD (reference sequence). CDR3 length equals 14 residues. CDR3 in DNA: TGCGCCAGCAGTGACGCGGGGGGGCTTTACGAGCAGTACTTC. As protein: CASSDAGGLYEQYF.

The chain employs TRBV4-2 and TRBJ2-1; no firm D call. The germline V gene encodes CDR1 LGHNA and CDR2 YNFKEQ. The V end lost 5 bases, the J end lost 5 bases, and 7 bases lay between the germline ends. There are 12 residues in the CDR3. This CDR3 is CASSVDNNEQFF. The CDR3 coding sequence is TGTGCCAGCAGCGTAGATAACAATGAGCAGTTCTTC.

The chain links TRBV5-6 to TRBJ2-7; D is uncertain. Germline V CDR1 and CDR2: SGHDT, YYEEEE. V was trimmed by 3 bases and J by 5 bases, leaving 12 bases between them. The CDR3 spans 13 residues. CDR3 DNA: TGTGCCAGCAGCTCCCGCGCGAGCAACGAGCAGTACTTC. As protein: CASSSRASNEQYF.